The rows below give T cell receptor beta chains drawn from one sample of a study of blood T cells in healthy people across ages. TCRdb re-called the 5' RACE reads through MiXCR, storing one row per CDR3 protein. The sample yields over 600,000 distinct CDR3 sequences, over 20% seen once. The source material was blood. The receptor source for this set is a man in his sixties or seventies in good health. CDR3s include the opening cysteine and the closing phenylalanine or tryptophan. Each record gives: D gene, clone size, V gene, J gene, CDR3 DNA, CDR3 protein. The D gene is left open where the match is weak. Expanded clones are given a class, and other clones once, few, many or no size at all.

.	many	TRBV6-6	TRBJ2-3	TGTGCCAGCAGTTACTCGAGGGGGAACACAGATACGCAGTATTTT	CASSYSRGNTDTQYF
.	.	TRBV6-5	TRBJ1-1	TGTGCCAGCAGTTATTCAGGGAAGTTGGGCACTGAAGCTTTCTTT	CASSYSGKLGTEAFF
.	many	TRBV5-1	TRBJ2-5	TGCGCCAGCAGCTCCAACGTGGGGGGAGAGACCCAGTACTTC	CASSSNVGGETQYF
.	.	TRBV3-1	TRBJ2-3	TGTGCCAGCAGCCCCGGCGGCGGGTATACGCAGTATTTT	CASSPGGGYTQYF
TRBD2	.	TRBV2	TRBJ2-3	TGTGCCATACAACTAGCGGGAACGTCCGATACGCAGTATTTT	CAIQLAGTSDTQYF
TRBD2	.	TRBV27	TRBJ2-1	TGTGCCAGCAAGGAGGGAGGGCCTTTTGAGCAGTTCTTC	CASKEGGPFEQFF
TRBD2	few	TRBV10-3	TRBJ2-3	TGTGCCATCAGTGAGTCTGGGGGTCGGGAGGTGGCAGATACGCAGTATTTT	CAISESGGREVADTQYF
.	few	TRBV5-1	TRBJ2-2	TGCGCCAGCAGCTTGGCCTATGACTCATTCGGCACCGGGGAGCTGTTTTTT	CASSLAYDSFGTGELFF
.	.	TRBV13	TRBJ2-5	TGTGCCAGCAGCAGGCGACAGACAGAGACCCAGTACTTC	CASSRRQTETQYF
TRBD1	many	TRBV20-1	TRBJ2-7	TGCAGTGCAAAACAGGGGGCTCGGATCGACGAGCAGTACTTC	CSAKQGARIDEQYF